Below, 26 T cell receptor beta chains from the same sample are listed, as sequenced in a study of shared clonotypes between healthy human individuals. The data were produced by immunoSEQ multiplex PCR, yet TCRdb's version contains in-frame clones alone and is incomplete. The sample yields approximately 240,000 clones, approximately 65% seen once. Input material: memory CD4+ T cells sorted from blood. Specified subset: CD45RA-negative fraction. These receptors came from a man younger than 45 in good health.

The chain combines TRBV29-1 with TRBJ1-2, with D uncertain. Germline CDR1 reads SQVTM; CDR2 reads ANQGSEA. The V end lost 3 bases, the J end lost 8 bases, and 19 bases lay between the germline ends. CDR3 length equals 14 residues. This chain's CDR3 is CSVDISENTYGYTF. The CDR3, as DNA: TGCAGCGTTGATATTTCAGAGAACACTTACGGCTACACCTTC.

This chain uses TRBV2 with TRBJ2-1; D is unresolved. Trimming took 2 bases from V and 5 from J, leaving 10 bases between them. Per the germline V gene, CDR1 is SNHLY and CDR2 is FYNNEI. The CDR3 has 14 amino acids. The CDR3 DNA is TGTGCCAGCAGTGAATTGGCAAGAAACAATGAGCAGTTCTTC. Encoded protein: CASSELARNNEQFF.

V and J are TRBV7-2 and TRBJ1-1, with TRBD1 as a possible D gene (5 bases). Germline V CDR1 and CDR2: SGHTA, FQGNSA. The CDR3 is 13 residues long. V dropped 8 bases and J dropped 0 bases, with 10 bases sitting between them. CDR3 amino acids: CASGRGMNTEAFF. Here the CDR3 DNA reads TGTGCCAGCGGGAGGGGAATGAACACTGAAGCTTTCTTT.

The CDR3 DNA is TGTGCCATCAGACCCTGCGAGTGTCCTCAAGAGCAGTACTTC. Its translation is CAIRPCECPQEQYF. The chain recombines TRBV10-3 with TRBJ2-7; D is unresolved. Trimming cost V 6 bases and J 7 bases, with 19 bases left between them. Germline V gene sequence: CDR1 ENHRY, CDR2 SYGVKD. The CDR3 has 14 residues.

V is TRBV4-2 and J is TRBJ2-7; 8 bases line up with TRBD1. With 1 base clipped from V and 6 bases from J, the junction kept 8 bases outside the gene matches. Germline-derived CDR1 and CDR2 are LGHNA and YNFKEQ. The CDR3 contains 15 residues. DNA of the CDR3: TGTGCCAGCAGCCAAGTCCCGGGACAGGTTGTCGAGCAGTACTTC. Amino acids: CASSQVPGQVVEQYF.

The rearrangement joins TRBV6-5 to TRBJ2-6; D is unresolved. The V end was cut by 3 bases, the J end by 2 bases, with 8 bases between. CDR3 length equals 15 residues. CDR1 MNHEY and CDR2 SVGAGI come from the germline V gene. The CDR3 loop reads CASSYGVAGANVLTF. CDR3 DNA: TGTGCCAGCAGTTATGGGGTCGCTGGGGCCAACGTCCTGACTTTC.

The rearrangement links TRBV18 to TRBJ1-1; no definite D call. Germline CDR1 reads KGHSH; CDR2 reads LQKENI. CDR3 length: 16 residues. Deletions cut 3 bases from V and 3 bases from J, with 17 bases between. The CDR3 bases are TGTGCCAGCTCACCGCTACAAGTGGAGAGGGACACTGAAGCTTTCTTT. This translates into CASSPLQVERDTEAFF.

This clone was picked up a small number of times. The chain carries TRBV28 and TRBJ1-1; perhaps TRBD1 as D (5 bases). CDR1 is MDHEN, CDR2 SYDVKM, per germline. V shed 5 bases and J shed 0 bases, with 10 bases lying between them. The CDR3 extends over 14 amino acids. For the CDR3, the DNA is TGTGCCAGCAGTGTGGGACCGTTGAACACTGAAGCTTTCTTT. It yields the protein CASSVGPLNTEAFF.

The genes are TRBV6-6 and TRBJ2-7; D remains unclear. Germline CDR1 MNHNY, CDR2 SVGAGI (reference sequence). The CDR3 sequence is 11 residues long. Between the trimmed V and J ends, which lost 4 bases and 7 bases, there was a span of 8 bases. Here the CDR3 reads CASSSGWEQYF. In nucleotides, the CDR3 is TGTGCCAGCAGTTCCGGGTGGGAGCAGTACTTC.

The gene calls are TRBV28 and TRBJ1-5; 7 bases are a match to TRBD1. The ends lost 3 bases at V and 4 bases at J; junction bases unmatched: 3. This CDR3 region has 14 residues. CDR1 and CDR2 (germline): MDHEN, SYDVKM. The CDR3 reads CASSLTGPNQPQHF. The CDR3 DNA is TGTGCCAGCAGTTTGACAGGGCCTAATCAGCCCCAGCATTTT.

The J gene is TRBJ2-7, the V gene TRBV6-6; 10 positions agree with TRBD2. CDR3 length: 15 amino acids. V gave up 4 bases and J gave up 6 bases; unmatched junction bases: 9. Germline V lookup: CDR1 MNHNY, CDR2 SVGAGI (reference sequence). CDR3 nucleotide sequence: TGTGCCAGCAGTTTCGCTAGCGGGAGTTATGGCGAGCAGTACTTC. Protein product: CASSFASGSYGEQYF.

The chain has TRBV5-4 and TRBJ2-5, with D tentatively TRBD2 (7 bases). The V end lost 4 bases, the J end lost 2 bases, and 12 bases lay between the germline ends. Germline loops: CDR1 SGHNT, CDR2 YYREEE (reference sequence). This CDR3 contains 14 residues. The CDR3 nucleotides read TGTGCCAGCAGCACAAGGGGGGGGCAAGAGACCCAGTACTTC. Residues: CASSTRGGQETQYF. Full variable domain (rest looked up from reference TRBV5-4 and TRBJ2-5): ETGVTQSPTHLIKTRGQQVTLRCSSQSGHNTVSWYQQALGQGPQFIFQYYREEENGRGNFPPRFSGLQFPNYSSELNVNALELDDSALYLCASSTRGGQETQYFGPGTRLLVL.

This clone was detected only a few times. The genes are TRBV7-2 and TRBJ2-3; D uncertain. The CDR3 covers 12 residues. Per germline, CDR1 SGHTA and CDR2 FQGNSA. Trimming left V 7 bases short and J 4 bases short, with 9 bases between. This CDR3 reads CASTSSPDTQYF. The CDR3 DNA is TGTGCCAGCACCTCTTCCCCAGATACGCAGTATTTT.

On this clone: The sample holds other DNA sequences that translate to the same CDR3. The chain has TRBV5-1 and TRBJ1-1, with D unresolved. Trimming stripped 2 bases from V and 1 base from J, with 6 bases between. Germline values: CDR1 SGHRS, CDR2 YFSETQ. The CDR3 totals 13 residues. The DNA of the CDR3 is TGCGCCAGCAGCTTAGGTAGGAACACTGAAGCTTTCTTT. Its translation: CASSLGRNTEAFF.

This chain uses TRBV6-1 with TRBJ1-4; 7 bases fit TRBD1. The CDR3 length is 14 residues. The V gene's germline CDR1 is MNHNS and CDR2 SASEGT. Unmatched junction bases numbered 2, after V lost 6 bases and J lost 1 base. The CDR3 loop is CASSWTGTNEKLFF. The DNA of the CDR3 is TGTGCCAGCAGCTGGACAGGAACTAATGAAAAACTGTTTTTT.

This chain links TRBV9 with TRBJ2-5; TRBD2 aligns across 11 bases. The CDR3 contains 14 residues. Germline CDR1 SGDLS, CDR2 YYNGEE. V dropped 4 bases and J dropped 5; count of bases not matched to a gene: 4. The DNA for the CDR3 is TGTGCCAGCAGCATCGGACTAGCGGGCGAGACCCAGTACTTC. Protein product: CASSIGLAGETQYF.

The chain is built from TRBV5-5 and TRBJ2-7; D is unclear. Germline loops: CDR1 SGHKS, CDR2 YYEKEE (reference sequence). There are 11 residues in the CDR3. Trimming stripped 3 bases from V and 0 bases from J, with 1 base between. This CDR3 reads CASSYSYEQYF. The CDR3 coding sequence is TGTGCCAGCAGCTACTCCTACGAGCAGTACTTC.

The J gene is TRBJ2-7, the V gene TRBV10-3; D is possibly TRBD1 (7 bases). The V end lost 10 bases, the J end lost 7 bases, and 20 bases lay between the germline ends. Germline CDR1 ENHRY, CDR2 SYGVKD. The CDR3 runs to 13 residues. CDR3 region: CANTNLQGGEQYF. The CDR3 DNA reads TGTGCCAATACCAATCTCCAGGGGGGTGAGCAGTACTTC.

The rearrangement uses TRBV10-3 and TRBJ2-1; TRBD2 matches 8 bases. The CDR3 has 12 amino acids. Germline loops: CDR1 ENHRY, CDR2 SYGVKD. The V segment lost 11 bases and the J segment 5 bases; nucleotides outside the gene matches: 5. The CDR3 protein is CALSGVNNEQFF. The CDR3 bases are TGTGCCCTTAGCGGGGTAAACAATGAGCAGTTCTTC.

CDR3 bases: TGTGCCAGTAGTATAGGTAGACTAGCCGGGGAGCTGTTTTTT. Protein product: CASSIGRLAGELFF. This chain links TRBV19 with TRBJ2-2; a possible D gene is TRBD2 (6 bases). Germline V gene data show CDR1 as LNHDA and CDR2 as SQIVND (reference sequence). The V gene lost 1 base and the J gene lost 6 bases, with 9 bases spanning the gap. There are 14 residues in the CDR3.

The CDR3 reads CASSQDHMGEQFF. DNA of the CDR3: TGCGCCAGCAGCCAAGATCATATGGGTGAGCAGTTCTTC. The chain is built from TRBV4-3 and TRBJ2-1; D unresolved. The CDR3 loop spans 13 amino acids. CDR1 and CDR2 (germline): LGHNA, YSLEER. Between the trimmed V and J ends, which lost 0 bases and 9 bases, there was a span of 9 bases.

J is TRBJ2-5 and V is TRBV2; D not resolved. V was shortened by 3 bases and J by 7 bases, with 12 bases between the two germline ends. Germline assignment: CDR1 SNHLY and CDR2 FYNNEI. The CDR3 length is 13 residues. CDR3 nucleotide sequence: TGTGCCAGCAGTGATGTAGGGATGGGGACCCAGTACTTC. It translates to CASSDVGMGTQYF.

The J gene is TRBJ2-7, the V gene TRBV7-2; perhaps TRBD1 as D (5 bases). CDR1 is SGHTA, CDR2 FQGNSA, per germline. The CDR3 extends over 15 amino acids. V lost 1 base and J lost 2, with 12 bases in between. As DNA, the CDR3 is TGTGCCAGCAGCTTAGTTGGCACAGGAGCCTACGAGCAGTACTTC. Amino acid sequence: CASSLVGTGAYEQYF.

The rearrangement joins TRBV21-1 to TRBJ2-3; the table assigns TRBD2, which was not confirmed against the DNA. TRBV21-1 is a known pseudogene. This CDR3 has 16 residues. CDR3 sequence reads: CASSSRLAGNTDTQYF. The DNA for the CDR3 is TGTGCCAGCAGCTCCCGACTAGCGGGAAACACAGATACGCAGTATTTT.

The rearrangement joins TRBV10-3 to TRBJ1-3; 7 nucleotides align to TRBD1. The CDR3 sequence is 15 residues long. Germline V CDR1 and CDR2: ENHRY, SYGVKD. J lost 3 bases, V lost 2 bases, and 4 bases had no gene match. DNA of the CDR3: TGTGCCATCAGTGAGCCCAGGGGGGATGGAAACACCATATATTTT. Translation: CAISEPRGDGNTIYF.

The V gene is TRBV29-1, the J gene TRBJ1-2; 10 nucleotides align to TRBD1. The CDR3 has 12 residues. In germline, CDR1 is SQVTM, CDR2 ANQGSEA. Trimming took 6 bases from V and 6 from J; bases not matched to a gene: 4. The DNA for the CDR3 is TGCAGCGTAGGGACAGGGGACGATGGCTACACCTTC. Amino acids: CSVGTGDDGYTF.